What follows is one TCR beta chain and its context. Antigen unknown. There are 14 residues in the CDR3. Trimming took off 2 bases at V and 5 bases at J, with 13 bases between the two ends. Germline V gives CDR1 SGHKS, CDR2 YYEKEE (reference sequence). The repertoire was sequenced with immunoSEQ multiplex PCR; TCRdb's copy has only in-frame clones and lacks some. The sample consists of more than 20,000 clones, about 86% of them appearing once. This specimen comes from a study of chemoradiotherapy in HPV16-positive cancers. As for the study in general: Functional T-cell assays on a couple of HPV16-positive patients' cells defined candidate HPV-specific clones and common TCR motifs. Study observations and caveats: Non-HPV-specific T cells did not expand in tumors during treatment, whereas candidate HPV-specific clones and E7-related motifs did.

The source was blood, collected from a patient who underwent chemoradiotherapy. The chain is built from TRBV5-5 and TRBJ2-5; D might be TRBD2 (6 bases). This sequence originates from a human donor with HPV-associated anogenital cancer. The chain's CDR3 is CASSFGGTRETQYF. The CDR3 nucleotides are TGTGCCAGCAGCTTTGGGGGGACTCGGGAGACCCAGTACTTC.